These T cell receptor beta chains were read from a single sample in a study of blood T cell repertoires in COVID-19. The method was immunoSEQ multiplex PCR; TCRdb's version includes in-frame clones alone and lacks a portion of them. The table has approximately 60,000 clones, roughly 77% seen once. The specimen sequenced was peripheral blood. The receptors here all came from an elderly man with acute or convalescent COVID-19. The CDR3 runs from the conserved cysteine through the conserved F or W. The order of the fields is V gene, J gene, D gene, clone size, CDR3 DNA, CDR3 protein. D genes are given only for firm matches. Size is stated for part of the rows, as once, few or many counts, or as a class when the clone is expanded.

V: TRBV18; J: TRBJ1-2; D: NA; size: NA; DNA: TGTGCCAGCTCACGCGCGGGACCGGGGACTAACTATGGCTACACCTTC; CDR3: CASSRAGPGTNYGYTF
V: TRBV19; J: TRBJ1-2; D: NA; size: NA; DNA: TGTGCCAGTAGTATCCCAGGGGCGAGCATCTATGGCTACACCTTC; CDR3: CASSIPGASIYGYTF
V: TRBV19; J: TRBJ1-2; D: NA; size: NA; DNA: TGTGCCAGTAGTATAGTGGAGGGGAGTGGCTACACCTTC; CDR3: CASSIVEGSGYTF
V: TRBV7-3; J: TRBJ1-1; D: TRBD1; size: NA; DNA: TGTGCCAGCAGCTTAACGTCCAGGGGGCTAACTGAAGCTTTCTTT; CDR3: CASSLTSRGLTEAFF
V: TRBV19; J: TRBJ1-1; D: NA; size: NA; DNA: TGTGCCAGTAGTGCCCCGGGAGGAATGAACACTGAAGCTTTCTTT; CDR3: CASSAPGGMNTEAFF
V: TRBV7-6; J: TRBJ2-5; D: TRBD1; size: NA; DNA: TGTGCCAGCAGCAGAGACAGGGGGCGGGAGACCCAGTACTTC; CDR3: CASSRDRGRETQYF
V: TRBV2; J: TRBJ1-2; D: NA; size: NA; DNA: TGTGCCAGCAGTATGACAGGTGGCTACACCTTC; CDR3: CASSMTGGYTF
V: TRBV2; J: TRBJ2-6; D: NA; size: NA; DNA: TGTGCCAGCAGTCCGGACTCTTCCTCTGGGGCCAACGTCCTGACTTTC; CDR3: CASSPDSSSGANVLTF
V: TRBV24-1; J: TRBJ1-4; D: NA; size: NA; DNA: TGTGCCACCAGTGACCTGGACAGAGCTAATAATACCGAAAAACTGTTTTTT; CDR3: CATSDLDRANNTEKLFF
V: TRBV3-1/TRBV3-2; J: TRBJ1-6; D: TRBD1; size: NA; DNA: TGTGCCAGCAGCCACCAAGCTCCAGGGGGCGGTTCACCCCTCCACTTT; CDR3: CASSHQAPGGGSPLHF
V: TRBV3-1/TRBV3-2; J: TRBJ1-4; D: NA; size: NA; DNA: TGTGCCAGCAGCCTCATGAATGAAAAACTGTTTTTT; CDR3: CASSLMNEKLFF
V: TRBV11-3; J: TRBJ2-5; D: TRBD1; size: NA; DNA: TGTGCCAGCAGCTTGGCGGACAGGTACAGAACGAAGCAAGAGACCCAGTACTTC; CDR3: CASSLADRYRTKQETQYF
V: TRBV7-8; J: TRBJ2-7; D: TRBD2; size: NA; DNA: TGTGCCAGCAGCTTCGTACGGGAGGGCTACGAGCAGTACTTC; CDR3: CASSFVREGYEQYF
V: TRBV19; J: TRBJ1-2; D: TRBD1; size: NA; DNA: TGTGCCAGTAGTCACGGGACAGGGGGTGACTATGGCTACACCTTC; CDR3: CASSHGTGGDYGYTF
V: TRBV5-6; J: TRBJ1-2; D: NA; size: NA; DNA: TGTGCCAGCAGCTTTTATGAGGCTGGCTACACCTTC; CDR3: CASSFYEAGYTF
V: TRBV6-1; J: TRBJ1-5; D: NA; size: NA; DNA: TGTGCCAGCAGTGAACTGGGGCGGAATCAGCCCCAGCATTTT; CDR3: CASSELGRNQPQHF
V: TRBV5-6; J: TRBJ1-3; D: TRBD1; size: NA; DNA: TGTGCCAGCAGCTTGGGACAGGGGCCTGGAAACACCATATATTTT; CDR3: CASSLGQGPGNTIYF
V: TRBV18; J: TRBJ2-6; D: NA; size: NA; DNA: TGTGCCAGCTCACCCGGGTCCTCTGGGGCCAACGTCCTGACTTTC; CDR3: CASSPGSSGANVLTF
V: TRBV9; J: TRBJ1-6; D: TRBD1; size: NA; DNA: TGTGCCAGCAGCCCCGAGGACAGGAGGGGTTCACCCCTCCACTTT; CDR3: CASSPEDRRGSPLHF
V: TRBV11-3; J: TRBJ1-4; D: NA; size: NA; DNA: TGTGCCAGCAGCGAAGGGGCAACTAATGAAAAACTGTTTTTT; CDR3: CASSEGATNEKLFF
V: TRBV19; J: TRBJ1-6; D: TRBD1; size: NA; DNA: TGTGCCAGTAGTATAGCCGGGACAGGTGGCAATTCACCCCTCCACTTT; CDR3: CASSIAGTGGNSPLHF
V: TRBV11-3; J: TRBJ2-7; D: NA; size: NA; DNA: TGTGCCAGCAGCTTATCGGGCTACGAGCAGTACTTC; CDR3: CASSLSGYEQYF
V: TRBV7-3; J: TRBJ2-5; D: NA; size: NA; DNA: TGTGCCAGCAGCCCCGGGGGACAAGAGACCCAGTACTTC; CDR3: CASSPGGQETQYF
V: TRBV7-8; J: TRBJ2-2; D: TRBD2; size: few; DNA: TGTGCCAGCAGCTTATTTGGCGGGGGGAACACCGGGGAGCTGTTTTTT; CDR3: CASSLFGGGNTGELFF
V: TRBV6-6; J: TRBJ2-1; D: TRBD2; size: NA; DNA: TGTGCCAGCAGTCATCGGACTAGCGGGGGGGCTAGTGCGAATGAGCAGTTCTTC; CDR3: CASSHRTSGGASANEQFF
V: TRBV6-5; J: TRBJ1-4; D: TRBD1; size: NA; DNA: TGTGCCAGCAGACCCTGGGACAGTAAAAATGAAAAGCTGTTTTTT; CDR3: CASRPWDSKNEKLFF
V: TRBV19; J: TRBJ2-3; D: TRBD2; size: once; DNA: TGTGCCAGTAGTGGGAGGGGCACAGATACGCAGTATTTT; CDR3: CASSGRGTDTQYF
V: TRBV5-1; J: TRBJ1-1; D: NA; size: NA; DNA: TGCGCCAGCAGTGGGCAACCTGACACTGAAGCTTTCTTT; CDR3: CASSGQPDTEAFF
V: TRBV7-7; J: TRBJ1-6; D: NA; size: NA; DNA: TGTGCTAGCAGCCGGTATCGGGATTCACCCCTCCACTTT; CDR3: CASSRYRDSPLHF
V: TRBV7-2; J: TRBJ2-2; D: TRBD2; size: NA; DNA: TGTGCCAGCAGCCTGACTAGCGGGGCGGATACCGGGGAGCTGTTTTTT; CDR3: CASSLTSGADTGELFF
V: TRBV27; J: TRBJ1-2; D: NA; size: few; DNA: TGTGCCAGCAAGCGGACAGATAACTATGGCTACACCTTC; CDR3: CASKRTDNYGYTF
V: TRBV29-1; J: TRBJ1-3; D: TRBD1; size: NA; DNA: TGCAGCGTTGGACCAGGGGGCTCTGGAAACACCATATATTTT; CDR3: CSVGPGGSGNTIYF
V: TRBV5-1; J: TRBJ2-3; D: TRBD1; size: NA; DNA: TGCGCCAGCTATCTCGGGACAGGGTCAGATACGCAGTATTTT; CDR3: CASYLGTGSDTQYF
V: TRBV6-5; J: TRBJ1-1; D: NA; size: NA; DNA: TGTGCCAGCAGTTACTCCGCAGGGCGGACTGAAGCTTTCTTT; CDR3: CASSYSAGRTEAFF
V: TRBV25-1; J: TRBJ1-4; D: TRBD1; size: NA; DNA: TGTGCCAGCAGTAACCGGGACAGGGGGTATACTAATGAAAAACTGTTTTTT; CDR3: CASSNRDRGYTNEKLFF
V: TRBV10-2; J: TRBJ2-5; D: NA; size: NA; DNA: TGCGCCAGCAGTGCTCTGGCTCAAGAGACCCAGTACTTC; CDR3: CASSALAQETQYF
V: TRBV19; J: TRBJ2-2; D: NA; size: NA; DNA: TGTGCCAGTAGTATAGCAGGCAGGGGGAACACCGGGGAGCTGTTTTTT; CDR3: CASSIAGRGNTGELFF
V: TRBV3-1/TRBV3-2; J: TRBJ1-4; D: NA; size: NA; DNA: TGTGCCAGCAGCCAAAAGAAAGGAGGTGAAAAACTGTTTTTT; CDR3: CASSQKKGGEKLFF
V: TRBV18; J: TRBJ1-2; D: NA; size: NA; DNA: TGTGCCAGCTCCCCGGGGATAGGCGGCATAGAATTTTATGGCTACACCTTC; CDR3: CASSPGIGGIEFYGYTF
V: TRBV6-5; J: TRBJ1-6; D: NA; size: once; DNA: TGTGCCAGCAGTTACTCTCGGACAGCTAATAATTCACCCCTCCACTTT; CDR3: CASSYSRTANNSPLHF
V: TRBV5-1; J: TRBJ2-2; D: NA; size: NA; DNA: TGCGCCAGCAGCCGACAGGTTTACGACACCGGGGAGCTGTTTTTT; CDR3: CASSRQVYDTGELFF
V: TRBV7-9; J: TRBJ1-2; D: TRBD1; size: NA; DNA: TGTGCCAGCAGCTTAGTTGTTGGGACAGGAAAATTCTATGGCTACACCTTC; CDR3: CASSLVVGTGKFYGYTF
V: TRBV11-3; J: TRBJ2-3; D: TRBD2; size: NA; DNA: TGTGCCAGCAGCTCCTCCGGGACTAGCGGAGATACGCAGTATTTT; CDR3: CASSSSGTSGDTQYF
V: TRBV5-1; J: TRBJ1-6; D: TRBD1; size: once; DNA: TGCGCCAGCAGCCTAGCCGGACAGGGGGATAATTCACCCCTCCACTTT; CDR3: CASSLAGQGDNSPLHF
V: TRBV7-9; J: TRBJ2-7; D: TRBD2; size: NA; DNA: TGTGCCAGCAGGCCCAGCGGGGTGGGGAGCGAGCAGTACTTC; CDR3: CASRPSGVGSEQYF
V: TRBV10-3; J: TRBJ2-1; D: NA; size: NA; DNA: TGTGCCATCAGTGCGGGGGCCTACAATGAGCAGTTCTTC; CDR3: CAISAGAYNEQFF
V: TRBV28; J: TRBJ1-2; D: TRBD1; size: NA; DNA: TGTGCCAGCAGTTCCCTAAAACAGGGGGCGTATGGCTACACCTTC; CDR3: CASSSLKQGAYGYTF
V: TRBV18; J: TRBJ2-7; D: TRBD1; size: NA; DNA: TGTGCCAGCTCACCCCGGGACAGCTACGAGCAGTACTTC; CDR3: CASSPRDSYEQYF
V: TRBV3-1/TRBV3-2; J: TRBJ1-6; D: TRBD1; size: NA; DNA: TGTGCCAGCAGCCATCGGGACAGCAATTCACCCCTCCACTTT; CDR3: CASSHRDSNSPLHF
V: TRBV30; J: TRBJ1-1; D: NA; size: NA; DNA: TGTGCCTGGAGGCGGCCCCAGAGAAACACTGAAGCTTTCTTT; CDR3: CAWRRPQRNTEAFF
V: TRBV18; J: TRBJ1-5; D: NA; size: few; DNA: TGTGCCAGCTCAGCTGGACAGAGCAATCAGCCCCAGCATTTT; CDR3: CASSAGQSNQPQHF
V: TRBV5-4; J: TRBJ2-7; D: NA; size: NA; DNA: TGTGCCAGCAGCCGGACAGACGCCTACGAGCAGTACTTC; CDR3: CASSRTDAYEQYF
V: TRBV29-1; J: TRBJ1-2; D: TRBD1; size: NA; DNA: TGCAGCGTTGAAGGGTCAGGGGGTGGGGGCTACACCTTC; CDR3: CSVEGSGGGGYTF
V: TRBV3-1/TRBV3-2; J: TRBJ2-5; D: NA; size: once; DNA: TGTGCCAGCAGCCAAGAGTATCAGTCTCAGTACTTC; CDR3: CASSQEYQSQYF
V: TRBV7-2; J: TRBJ2-5; D: TRBD2; size: NA; DNA: TGTGCCAGCAGCTCTTTGAACCTGGCGGGGGGCCGGGGAGAGACCCAGTACTTC; CDR3: CASSSLNLAGGRGETQYF
V: TRBV2; J: TRBJ2-5; D: NA; size: NA; DNA: TGTGCCAGCAGTGTCCAGCGAGGGTATGAGACCCAGTACTTC; CDR3: CASSVQRGYETQYF
V: TRBV7-8; J: TRBJ2-5; D: TRBD1; size: once; DNA: TGTGCCAGCAGCTTAGGGGACAGCCGGGGAACCCAGTACTTC; CDR3: CASSLGDSRGTQYF
V: TRBV2; J: TRBJ1-2; D: TRBD1; size: NA; DNA: TGTGCCAGCAGGGGACAGGGGAAAGGCTACACCTTC; CDR3: CASRGQGKGYTF
V: TRBV14; J: TRBJ1-1; D: NA; size: NA; DNA: TGTGCCAGCAGCCAAAGCGTATTGAGCACTGAAGCTTTCTTT; CDR3: CASSQSVLSTEAFF